Presented here are 32 T cell receptor beta chains from one specimen sequenced in a study of T cells in Graves' hyperthyroidism and ophthalmopathy. TCR beta CDR3 region amplification was performed from RNA transcripts. TCR CDR3 regions were first amplified by RT-PCR with HTBI primers. TCRdb re-analysed the multiplex PCR reads in MiXCR, keeping a single row per CDR3 protein. Here the sample spans a few hundred thousand distinct CDR3 sequences, about 15% being singletons. The sample consisted of blood. All receptors derive from a woman younger than 45 with Graves' hyperthyroidism.

This clonotype has just a few counts. The chain uses TRBV5-1 and TRBJ2-3; 8 bases align to TRBD2. CDR3 length equals 18 residues. The V gene end was trimmed by 3 bases and the J gene end by 0 bases; junction bases not matched to a gene: 12. The germline CDR1 and CDR2 sequences are SGHRS and YFSETQ. Written as DNA, the CDR3 is TGCGCCAGCAGCTCCCTCGGGGCAGCGGGAGTTAGCACAGATACGCAGTATTTT. Amino acid sequence: CASSSLGAAGVSTDTQYF.

This clonotype was detected ten times or more. The chain is built from TRBV6-1 and TRBJ2-1; 9 bases line up with TRBD2. The CDR3 is 15 residues long. Trimming took 5 bases from V and 2 from J; bases not matched to a gene: 4. Germline V gene data show CDR1 as MNHNS and CDR2 as SASEGT. The CDR3 coding sequence is TGTGCCAGCAGTATTCTAGCGGGGACCTACAATGAGCAGTTCTTC. This encodes CASSILAGTYNEQFF.

Many counts were recorded for this clonotype. V gene TRBV11-2 combines with J gene TRBJ1-5, with 9 bases identical to TRBD1. This CDR3 comprises 14 residues. Germline CDR1 is SGHAT and CDR2 is FQNNGV. The J segment lost 3 bases and the V segment lost 5 bases, leaving 2 bases of the junction unmatched. The CDR3 nucleotides read TGTGCCAGCAGCCGGACAGGGGACAATCAGCCCCAGCATTTT. Protein product: CASSRTGDNQPQHF.

This clonotype was seen many times. The chain uses TRBV18 and TRBJ2-1; weak D call: TRBD2 (6 bases). CDR3 length: 16 amino acids. Trimming removed 0 bases from V and 5 bases from J, with 14 bases in between. From germline, CDR1 is KGHSH and CDR2 LQKENI. The CDR3 is CASSPPGLLTNNEQFF. The CDR3 region has the DNA TGTGCCAGCTCACCACCGGGACTCCTGACCAACAATGAGCAGTTCTTC.

Only a few counts were recorded for this clonotype. The chain combines TRBV2 with TRBJ1-2; D gene unclear. The germline V gene encodes CDR1 SNHLY and CDR2 FYNNEI. The CDR3 runs to 14 residues. The ends were cut back, 8 bases at V and 0 bases at J, with 13 bases in the middle. The CDR3 spells CASQGDVSNYGYTF. The CDR3 region has the DNA TGTGCCAGCCAAGGTGACGTCTCTAACTATGGCTACACCTTC.

V and J are TRBV10-1 and TRBJ2-7, with a possible D match to TRBD2 (7 bases). The germline gives CDR1 WNHNN, CDR2 SYGVQD (reference sequence). CDR3 length equals 14 residues. Trimming cost V 3 bases and J 2 bases, with 11 bases left between them. The CDR3 DNA is TGCGCCAGCAGTGAAGGCGGGGGCCCCTACGAGCAGTACTTC. It codes for CASSEGGGPYEQYF.

This clonotype was seen at least ten times. CDR3 DNA: TGTGCCTGGAGTATCGTAGCGGGAAGACTATACGAGCAGTACTTC. Protein: CAWSIVAGRLYEQYF. This rearrangement joins TRBV30 to TRBJ2-7; 8 positions agree with TRBD2. The germline gives CDR1 GTSNPN, CDR2 SVGIG (reference sequence). J lost 4 bases, V lost 2 bases, and 10 bases had no gene match. The CDR3 runs to 15 residues.

This clonotype was seen many times. This sequence joins TRBV24-1 and TRBJ1-5; D is possibly TRBD1 (5 bases). Looked up from germline, CDR1 is KGHDR and CDR2 is SFDVKD. The CDR3 is 14 amino acids. The V end was cut by 3 bases, the J end by 5 bases, with 10 bases between. The CDR3 sequence: CATSDDSWDQPQHF. DNA for the CDR3: TGTGCCACCAGTGATGACAGTTGGGATCAGCCCCAGCATTTT.

V is TRBV19 and J is TRBJ1-1; TRBD1 matches 7 bases. This CDR3 region has 11 residues. V gave up 9 bases and J gave up 7 bases; unmatched junction bases: 5. Germline V gene data show CDR1 as LNHDA and CDR2 as SQIVND (reference sequence). In DNA form, the CDR3 reads TGTGCCAGCGAAGGGACAGTTGAAGCTTTCTTT. This codes for CASEGTVEAFF.

The CDR3 DNA reads TGTGCCATCAGTCGCCCCGGTAATGAGCAGTTCTTC. Protein: CAISRPGNEQFF. V gene TRBV10-3 combines with J gene TRBJ2-1; D ambiguous. Trimming left V 5 bases short and J 7 bases short, with 9 bases between. This CDR3 comprises 12 residues. Germline V gives CDR1 ENHRY, CDR2 SYGVKD.

The CDR3 sequence: CASAPLPRGTQYF. The CDR3 DNA reads TGTGCCAGCGCTCCCCTACCCCGGGGGACCCAGTACTTC. The chain recombines TRBV6-1 with TRBJ2-5; possibly TRBD2 for D (5 bases). The V end was cut by 8 bases, the J end by 7 bases, with 17 bases between. The germline V gene has CDR1 MNHNS and CDR2 SASEGT. This CDR3 is built from 13 residues.

The chain uses TRBV25-1 and TRBJ1-1; D unclear. Germline V gene lookup returns CDR1 MGHDK and CDR2 SYGVNS. Trimming took 3 bases from V and 6 from J, leaving 5 bases between them. This CDR3 has 11 amino acids. CDR3 protein: CASSDSSEAFF. CDR3 DNA: TGTGCCAGCAGTGACAGTTCTGAAGCTTTCTTT.

In regard to this clonotype: A much larger clone differs by one base, so this may be a read error. The chain links TRBV2 to TRBJ2-7; D could derive from TRBD1 or TRBD2 (5 bases each). Trimming took off 3 bases at V and 0 bases at J, with 6 bases between the two ends. Germline CDR1 reads SNHLY; CDR2 reads FYNNEI. The CDR3 runs 13 residues. CDR3 in amino acids: CASSDGGSYEQYF. CDR3 DNA: TGTGCCAGCAGTGATGGGGGCTCCTACGAGCAGTACTTC.

This clonotype showed up many times. The chain combines TRBV4-2 with TRBJ2-7; no firm D call. Germline V lookup: CDR1 LGHNA, CDR2 YNFKEQ. V lost 2 bases, J lost 4 bases, and 18 bases lay in between. This CDR3 contains 16 residues. Written as DNA, the CDR3 is TGTGCCAGCAGCCAAAAAATCCGGGCCGGAAGGTACGAGCAGTACTTC. Protein sequence: CASSQKIRAGRYEQYF.

The chain carries TRBV12-3 or TRBV12-4 and TRBJ2-7; a weak D match, TRBD1 (5 bases). Between the trimmed V and J ends, which lost 6 bases and 3 bases, there was a span of 12 bases. CDR3 length: 13 amino acids. DNA for the CDR3: TGTGCCAGCAGGGGCGGACATTTCTACGAGCAGTACTTC. Translating it yields CASRGGHFYEQYF.

This clonotype showed up many times. The gene calls are TRBV28 and TRBJ1-2; tentative D call: TRBD1 (5 bases). The germline V gene has CDR1 MDHEN and CDR2 SYDVKM. This CDR3 comprises 14 residues. V was clipped by 4 bases and J by 7 bases, with 16 bases between them. CDR3 coding DNA: TGTGCCAGCAGTTCGTCCCAGGCCCAGGGTGGCTACACCTTC. Translation gives CASSSSQAQGGYTF.

This clonotype was seen a handful of times. The chain recombines TRBV6-1 with TRBJ2-7, with D possibly TRBD1 on 5 matching bases. This CDR3 comprises 14 residues. The V and J ends lost 5 bases and 5 bases respectively, with 16 bases between them. Germline V gene sequence: CDR1 MNHNS, CDR2 SASEGT. In nucleotides, the CDR3 is TGTGCCAGCAGTCGCGCCTGGGGCCGGGACGAGCAGTACTTC. It codes for CASSRAWGRDEQYF.

The count of this clonotype is one. V usage is TRBV20-1 and J usage is TRBJ2-7; a possible D gene is TRBD1 (6 bases). CDR1 DFQATT and CDR2 SNEGSKA come from the germline V gene (reference sequence). This CDR3 contains 13 residues. Trimming stripped 3 bases from V and 1 base from J, with 10 bases between. DNA of the CDR3: TGCAGTGCTAGCCGGGACACATCCTACGAGCAGTACTTC. Translating it yields CSASRDTSYEQYF.

The CDR3 region is CASSRSGTASSGNTIYF. For the CDR3, the DNA is TGTGCCAGCAGCCGCTCGGGGACAGCAAGCTCTGGAAACACCATATATTTT. J is TRBJ1-3 and V is TRBV3-1; 7 bases fit TRBD1. The V gene's germline CDR1 is LGHDT and CDR2 YNNKEL (reference sequence). The CDR3 runs 17 residues. Trimming at V came to 4 bases and at J to 0 bases, leaving 9 bases not matched to a gene.

The sample holds many counts of this clonotype. CDR3 sequence reads: CASSPHEGGPDTEAFF. In nucleotides, the CDR3 is TGTGCCAGCAGCCCCCATGAGGGGGGGCCTGACACTGAAGCTTTCTTT. This chain connects TRBV11-2 to TRBJ1-1, with D maybe TRBD1 (6 bases). The CDR3 consists of 16 residues. V lost 5 bases to trimming and J lost 3 bases, with 19 bases between them. The germline V gene encodes CDR1 SGHAT and CDR2 FQNNGV.

This clonotype was recorded at least ten times. The gene calls are TRBV5-8 and TRBJ1-2, with 7 bases that match TRBD1. J was trimmed by 4 bases and V by 3 bases; bases with no gene match: 6. The germline V gene encodes CDR1 SGHTS and CDR2 YDEGEE. This CDR3 contains 14 residues. CDR3 in amino acids: CASSSWTGRYGYTF. CDR3 coding DNA: TGTGCCAGCAGCTCCTGGACAGGACGCTATGGCTACACCTTC.

V is TRBV4-2 and J is TRBJ1-4; D gene unclear. Germline V lookup: CDR1 LGHNA, CDR2 YNFKEQ. V was pared by 1 base and J by 3 bases, with 3 bases between. The CDR3 length is 13 residues. As DNA, the CDR3 is TGTGCCAGCAGCCAAGTGCCTAATGAAAAACTGTTTTTT. Its translation is CASSQVPNEKLFF.

There are many counts of this clonotype. The chain is built from TRBV9 and TRBJ1-6, with a possible D match to TRBD1 (6 bases). This CDR3 has 14 amino acids. CDR1 and CDR2 (germline): SGDLS, YYNGEE. The V end was cut by 4 bases, the J end by 8 bases, with 13 bases between. The CDR3 coding sequence is TGTGCCAGCAGCACAGGGACGGGCGATTCACCCCTCCACTTT. Its protein is CASSTGTGDSPLHF.

The table lists this clonotype with a few counts. The rearrangement joins TRBV30 to TRBJ2-5; D remains unclear. Trimming shortened V by 3 bases and J by 0 bases, and 14 bases separated the two germline ends. Germline assignment: CDR1 GTSNPN and CDR2 SVGIG (reference sequence). The CDR3 totals 15 residues. CDR3 coding DNA: TGTGCCTGGAGCCGAACAGCCTGGTACCAAGAGACCCAGTACTTC. Encoded protein: CAWSRTAWYQETQYF.

The chain couples TRBV19 to TRBJ2-2; a possible D gene is TRBD1 (5 bases). The germline V gene encodes CDR1 LNHDA and CDR2 SQIVND (reference sequence). Trimming left V 1 base short and J 3 bases short, with 9 bases between. The CDR3 loop spans 15 amino acids. The CDR3 DNA follows: TGTGCCAGTAGTATAGTAGAGACAGACACCGGGGAGCTGTTTTTT. Protein product: CASSIVETDTGELFF.

This clonotype was picked up a small number of times. This chain uses TRBV29-1 with TRBJ2-3; 8 bases agree with TRBD2. The CDR3 totals 17 residues. Germline V gene lookup returns CDR1 SQVTM and CDR2 ANQGSEA. With V trimmed by 6 bases and J by 1 base, 15 bases remained unmatched. The CDR3 is CSVSGGGEGLGTDTQYF. The CDR3 DNA sequence: TGCAGCGTGTCCGGGGGGGGGGAAGGATTGGGCACAGATACGCAGTATTTT.

This clonotype turned up a few times. V is TRBV4-1 and J is TRBJ2-2; 8 nucleotides align to TRBD1. The V segment lost 6 bases and the J segment 3 bases; nucleotides outside the gene matches: 12. The germline gives CDR1 MGHRA, CDR2 YSYEKL. This CDR3 has 17 residues. CDR3 nucleotide sequence: TGCGCCAGCAGGGACAGGGCTAGCGAGTATCACACCGGGGAGCTGTTTTTT. Its protein product is CASRDRASEYHTGELFF.

There are many counts of this clonotype. The chain uses TRBV14 and TRBJ2-3, with D uncertain. V gave up 3 bases and J gave up 2 bases, with 6 bases separating them. Germline CDR1 and CDR2: SGHDN and FVKESK. This CDR3 spans 13 amino acids. CDR3 residues: CASSHRATDTQYF. CDR3 DNA: TGTGCCAGCAGCCACCGGGCCACAGATACGCAGTATTTT.

This clonotype has only a few counts. J is TRBJ2-3 and V is TRBV20-1; the D gene is possibly TRBD1 (6 bases). Trimming left V 4 bases short and J 5 bases short, with 13 bases between. This CDR3 contains 13 residues. CDR1 and CDR2 from the germline V gene are DFQATT and SNEGSKA (reference sequence). The CDR3 DNA reads as TGCAGTGCTACCCAGGGGCTGGGAGATACGCAGTATTTT. Amino acids: CSATQGLGDTQYF.

This clonotype was observed a few times. The V gene is TRBV7-9, the J gene TRBJ2-7; D unclear. With 9 bases removed from V and 4 bases from J, the gap between germline ends came to 16 bases. Per germline, CDR1 SEHNR and CDR2 FQNEAQ (reference sequence). The CDR3 has 13 amino acids. The CDR3 loop reads CASQGPPSYEQYF. As DNA, the CDR3 is TGTGCCAGTCAAGGGCCCCCTTCGTACGAGCAGTACTTC.

This clonotype was observed many times. The chain couples TRBV30 to TRBJ1-5; D is ambiguous. Germline V gene lookup returns CDR1 GTSNPN and CDR2 SVGIG (reference sequence). V gave up 1 base and J gave up 3 bases, with 7 bases separating them. The CDR3 extends over 13 amino acids. The CDR3: CAWSARDNQPQHF. The CDR3, as DNA: TGTGCCTGGAGTGCCCGGGACAATCAGCCCCAGCATTTT.

This clonotype was seen ten or more times. This chain links TRBV6-2 or TRBV6-3 with TRBJ2-3; D gene ambiguous. Germline loops: CDR1 MNHEY, CDR2 SVGEGT. The CDR3 length is 12 residues. Trimming took off 7 bases at V and 4 bases at J, with 9 bases between the two ends. The CDR3 spells CASIDTSDTQYF. In nucleotides, the CDR3 is TGTGCCAGCATCGACACTTCAGATACGCAGTATTTT.